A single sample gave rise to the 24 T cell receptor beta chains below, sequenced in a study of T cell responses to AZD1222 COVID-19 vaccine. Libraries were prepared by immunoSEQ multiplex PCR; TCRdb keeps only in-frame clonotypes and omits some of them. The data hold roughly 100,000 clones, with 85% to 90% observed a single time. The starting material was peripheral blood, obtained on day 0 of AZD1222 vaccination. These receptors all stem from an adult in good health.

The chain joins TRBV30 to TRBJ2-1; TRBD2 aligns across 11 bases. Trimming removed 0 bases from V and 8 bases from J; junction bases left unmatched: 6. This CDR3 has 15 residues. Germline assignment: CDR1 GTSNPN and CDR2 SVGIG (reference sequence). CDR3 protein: CAWSVRLAGRDEQFF. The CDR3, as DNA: TGTGCCTGGAGTGTACGACTAGCGGGAAGGGATGAGCAGTTCTTC.

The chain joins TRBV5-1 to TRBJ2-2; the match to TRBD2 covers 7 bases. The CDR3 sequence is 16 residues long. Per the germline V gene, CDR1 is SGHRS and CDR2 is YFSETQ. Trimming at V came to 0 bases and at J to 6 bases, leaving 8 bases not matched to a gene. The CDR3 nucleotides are TGCGCCAGCAGCTTGGGAGTCGGTAGCGGGTCCGGGGAGCTGTTTTTT. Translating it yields CASSLGVGSGSGELFF.

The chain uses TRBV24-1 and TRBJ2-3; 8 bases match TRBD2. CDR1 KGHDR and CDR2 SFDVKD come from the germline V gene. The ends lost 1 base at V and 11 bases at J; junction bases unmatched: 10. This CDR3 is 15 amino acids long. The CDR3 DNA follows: TGTGCCACCAGTGATTTCCCCGGGGGGGTAACAAGGCAGTATTTT. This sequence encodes CATSDFPGGVTRQYF.

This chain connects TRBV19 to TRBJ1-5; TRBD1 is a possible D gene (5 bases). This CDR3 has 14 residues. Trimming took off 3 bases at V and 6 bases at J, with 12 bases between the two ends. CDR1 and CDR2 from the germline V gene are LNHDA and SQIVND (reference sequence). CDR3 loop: CASSISQGSQPQHF. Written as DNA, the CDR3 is TGTGCCAGTAGTATCAGCCAGGGCAGTCAGCCCCAGCATTTT.

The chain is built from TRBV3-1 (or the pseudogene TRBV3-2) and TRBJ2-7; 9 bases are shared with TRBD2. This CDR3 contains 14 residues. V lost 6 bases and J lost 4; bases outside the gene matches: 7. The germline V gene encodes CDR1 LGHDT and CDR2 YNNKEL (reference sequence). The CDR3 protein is CASSGGRARYEQYF. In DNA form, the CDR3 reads TGTGCCAGCAGTGGCGGGAGGGCCAGGTACGAGCAGTACTTC.

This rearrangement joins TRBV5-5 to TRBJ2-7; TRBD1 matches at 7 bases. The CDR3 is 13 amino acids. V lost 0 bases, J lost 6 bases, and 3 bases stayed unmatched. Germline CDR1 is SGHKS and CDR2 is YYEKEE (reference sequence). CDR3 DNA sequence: TGTGCCAGCAGCTTGGACAGGGGAGTCGAGCAGTACTTC. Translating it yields CASSLDRGVEQYF.

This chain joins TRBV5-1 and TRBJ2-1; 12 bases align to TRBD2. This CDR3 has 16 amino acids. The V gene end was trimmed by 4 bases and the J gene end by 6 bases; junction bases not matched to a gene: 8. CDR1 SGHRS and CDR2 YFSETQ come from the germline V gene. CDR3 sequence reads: CASSQASGRGANEQFF. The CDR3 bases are TGCGCCAGCAGCCAAGCTAGCGGGAGGGGAGCCAATGAGCAGTTCTTC.

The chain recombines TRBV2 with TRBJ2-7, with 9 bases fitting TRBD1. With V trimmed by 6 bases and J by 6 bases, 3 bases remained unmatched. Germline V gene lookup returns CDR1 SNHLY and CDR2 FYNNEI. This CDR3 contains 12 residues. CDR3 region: CASSGTGLEQYF. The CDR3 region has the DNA TGTGCCAGCAGCGGGACAGGGCTCGAGCAGTACTTC.

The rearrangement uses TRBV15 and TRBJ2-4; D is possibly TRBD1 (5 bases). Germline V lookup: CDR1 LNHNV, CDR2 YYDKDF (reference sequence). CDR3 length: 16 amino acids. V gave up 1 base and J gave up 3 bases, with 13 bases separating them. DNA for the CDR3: TGTGCCACCAGCAGAGGGGGTGGGGCGATCAAAAACATTCAGTACTTC. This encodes CATSRGGGAIKNIQYF.

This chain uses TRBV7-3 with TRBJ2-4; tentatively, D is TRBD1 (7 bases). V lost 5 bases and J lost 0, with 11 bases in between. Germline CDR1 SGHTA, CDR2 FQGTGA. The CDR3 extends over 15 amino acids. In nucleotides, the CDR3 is TGTGCCAGCAGCCCAGGGGGGATAGCCAAAAACATTCAGTACTTC. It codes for CASSPGGIAKNIQYF.

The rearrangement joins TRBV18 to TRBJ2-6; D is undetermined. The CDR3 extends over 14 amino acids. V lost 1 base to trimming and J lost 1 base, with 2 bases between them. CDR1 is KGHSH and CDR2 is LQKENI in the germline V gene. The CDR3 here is CASSPQSGANVLTF. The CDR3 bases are TGTGCCAGCTCACCACAGTCTGGGGCCAACGTCCTGACTTTC. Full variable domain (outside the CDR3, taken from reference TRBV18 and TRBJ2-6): NAGVMQNPRHLVRRRGQEARLRCSPMKGHSHVYWYRQLPEEGLKFMVYLQKENIIDESGMPKERFSAEFPKEGPSILRIQQVVRGDSAAYFCASSPQSGANVLTFGAGSRLTVL.

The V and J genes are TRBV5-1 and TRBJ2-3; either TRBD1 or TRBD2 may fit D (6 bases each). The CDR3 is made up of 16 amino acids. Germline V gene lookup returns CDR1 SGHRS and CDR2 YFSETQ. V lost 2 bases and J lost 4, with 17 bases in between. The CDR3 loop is CASSLGGRGISDTQYF. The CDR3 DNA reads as TGCGCCAGCAGCTTAGGGGGGAGAGGGATCTCAGATACGCAGTATTTT. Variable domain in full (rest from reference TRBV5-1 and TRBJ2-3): KAGVTQTPRYLIKTRGQQVTLSCSPISGHRSVSWYQQTPGQGLQFLFEYFSETQRNKGNFPGRFSGRQFSNSRSEMNVSTLELGDSALYLCASSLGGRGISDTQYFGPGTRLTVL.

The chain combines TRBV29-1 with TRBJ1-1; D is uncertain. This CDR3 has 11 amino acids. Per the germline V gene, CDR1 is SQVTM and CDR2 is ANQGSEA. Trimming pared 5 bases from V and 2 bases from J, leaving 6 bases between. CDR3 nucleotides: TGCAGCGTTAACGGTAACACTGAAGCTTTCTTT. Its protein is CSVNGNTEAFF.

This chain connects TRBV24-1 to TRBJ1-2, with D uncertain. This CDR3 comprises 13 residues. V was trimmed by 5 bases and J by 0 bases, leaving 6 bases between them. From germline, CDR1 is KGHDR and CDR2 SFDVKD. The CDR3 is CATSGPPNYGYTF. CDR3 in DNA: TGTGCCACCAGTGGTCCACCTAACTATGGCTACACCTTC.

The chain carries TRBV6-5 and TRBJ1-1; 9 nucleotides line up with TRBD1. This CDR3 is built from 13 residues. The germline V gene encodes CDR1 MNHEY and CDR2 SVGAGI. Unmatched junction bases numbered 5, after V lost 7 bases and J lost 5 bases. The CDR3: CASNRGHGTEAFF. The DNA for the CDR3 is TGTGCCAGCAACAGGGGGCATGGAACTGAAGCTTTCTTT.

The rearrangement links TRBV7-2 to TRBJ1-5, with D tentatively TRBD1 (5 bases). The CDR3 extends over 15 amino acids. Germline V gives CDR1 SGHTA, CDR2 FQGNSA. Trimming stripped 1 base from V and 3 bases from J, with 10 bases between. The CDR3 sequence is CASSLDGALNQPQHF. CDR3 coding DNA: TGTGCCAGCAGCTTAGATGGGGCGCTCAATCAGCCCCAGCATTTT.

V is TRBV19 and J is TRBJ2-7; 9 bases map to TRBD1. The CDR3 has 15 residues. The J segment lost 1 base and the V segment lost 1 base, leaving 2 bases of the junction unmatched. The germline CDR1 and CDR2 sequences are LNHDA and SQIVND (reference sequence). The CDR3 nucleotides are TGTGCCAGTAGTATAGGGGGACAGGGATCCTACGAGCAGTACTTC. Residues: CASSIGGQGSYEQYF.

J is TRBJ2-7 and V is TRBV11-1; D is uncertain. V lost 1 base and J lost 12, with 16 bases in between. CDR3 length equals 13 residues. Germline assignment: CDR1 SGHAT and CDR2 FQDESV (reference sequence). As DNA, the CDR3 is TGTGCCAGCAGCTTAGATCGCGCGTCCTCCCGGTACTTC. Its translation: CASSLDRASSRYF.

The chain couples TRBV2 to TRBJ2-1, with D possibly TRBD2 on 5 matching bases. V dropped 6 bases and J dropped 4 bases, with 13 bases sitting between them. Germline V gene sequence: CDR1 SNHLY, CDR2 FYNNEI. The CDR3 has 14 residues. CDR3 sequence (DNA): TGTGCCAGCAGACGAGGGAACACTTACAATGAGCAGTTCTTC. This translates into CASRRGNTYNEQFF.

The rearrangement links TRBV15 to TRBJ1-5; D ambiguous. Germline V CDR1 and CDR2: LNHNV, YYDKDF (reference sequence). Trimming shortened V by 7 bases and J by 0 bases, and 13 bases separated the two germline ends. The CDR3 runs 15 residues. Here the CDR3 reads CATTPGPNSNQPQHF. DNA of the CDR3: TGTGCCACCACTCCCGGGCCTAATAGCAATCAGCCCCAGCATTTT.

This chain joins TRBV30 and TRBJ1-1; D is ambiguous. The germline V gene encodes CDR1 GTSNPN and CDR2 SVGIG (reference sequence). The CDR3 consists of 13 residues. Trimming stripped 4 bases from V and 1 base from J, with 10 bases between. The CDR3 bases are TGTGCCTGGAAACACGGAGGGAACACTGAAGCTTTCTTT. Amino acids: CAWKHGGNTEAFF. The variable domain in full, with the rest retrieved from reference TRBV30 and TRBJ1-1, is SQTIHQWPATLVQPVGSPLSLECTVEGTSNPNLYWYRQAAGRGLQLLFYSVGIGQISSEVPQNLSASRPQDRQFILSSKKLLLSDSGFYLCAWKHGGNTEAFFGQGTRLTVV.

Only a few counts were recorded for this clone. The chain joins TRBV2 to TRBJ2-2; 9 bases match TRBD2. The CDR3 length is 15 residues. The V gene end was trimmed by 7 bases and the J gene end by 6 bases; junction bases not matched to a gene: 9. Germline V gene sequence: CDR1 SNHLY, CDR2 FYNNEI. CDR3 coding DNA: TGTGCCAGCAAGAGGGAGGGACTAGCCTCCGGGGAGCTGTTTTTT. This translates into CASKREGLASGELFF.

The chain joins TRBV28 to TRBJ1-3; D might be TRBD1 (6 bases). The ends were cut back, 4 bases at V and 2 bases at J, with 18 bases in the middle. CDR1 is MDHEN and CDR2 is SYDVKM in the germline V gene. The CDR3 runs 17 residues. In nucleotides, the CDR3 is TGTGCCAGCAGTTATGGGCAAGGGCCAGGGGCTGGAAACACCATATATTTT. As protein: CASSYGQGPGAGNTIYF.

CDR3 loop: CSVDRQGDGELFF. CDR3 bases: TGCAGCGTTGATCGGCAGGGAGACGGGGAGCTGTTTTTT. The V gene is TRBV29-1, the J gene TRBJ2-2; possibly TRBD1 or TRBD2 for D (5 bases each). This CDR3 has 13 residues. Germline loops: CDR1 SQVTM, CDR2 ANQGSEA. V gave up 3 bases and J gave up 7 bases, with 12 bases separating them.